This note documents a single T cell receptor beta chain sequence. The conserved phenylalanine or tryptophan normally closing the CDR3 is absent here, so this likely arose from a read error. The record originates from a study of molecular identifiers for immune sequencing clone quantification. At the level of the study: The replicates split RNA from around 20,000 or 100,000 naive CD8 cells five ways and sequenced four.

Naive CD8 T cells were sorted, and the gate applied was CD8+CD4-CCR7+CD45RA+. Previously described methods with listed TCR primers produced the bulk TCR libraries. MiXCR was run by TCRdb on the PCR reads, yielding one entry per CDR3 protein. The table has approximately 630,000 distinct CDR3 sequences, 25% seen once; the top ten hold 0.75% to 0.8%. There are 14 residues in the CDR3. V lost 0 bases to trimming and J lost 4 bases, with 8 bases between them. CDR1 and CDR2 from the germline V gene are MNHNY and SVGAGI (reference sequence). V is TRBV6-6 and J is TRBJ2-3, with a tentative D call TRBD2 (5 bases). The source is a human donor in good health. Some libraries in this study had Jurkat cell RNA spiked in. What was sequenced was naive CD8+ T cells from blood, with Jurkat cell RNA spiked in. The subset denotes: FACS-sorted CD8+CD4-CCR7+CD45RA+ naive T cells. CDR3 sequence: CASSYSNGADTQYL. The CDR3 coding sequence is TGTGCCAGCAGTTACTCGAACGGGGCAGATACGCAGTATCTT.